These 24 T cell receptor beta chains were all obtained from the same sample, sequenced in a study of metastatic and nonmetastatic thyroid tumors (dated by TCRdb to between 2020 and 2021). No patient had received any treatment before thyroid surgery. Receptor libraries were prepared by PCR. The sequencer was an Illumina HiSeq 4000. In-frame beta chains were kept once TCRdb had trimmed the public reads at Q25 with fastp and called clones with MiXCR. This sample has more than 20,000 clones in its table, and about 30% of those were observed once. About 5.7% of the sample is in the top ten clones. Sequencing was carried out using tumor tissue. The receptor source for this set is a female donor with papillary thyroid cancer or a benign thyroid nodule (not recorded which). Some clones in this sample may be carry-over from other donors' samples.

This clone is medium-sized (0.01 to 0.1%). This chain joins TRBV5-1 and TRBJ1-5, with 9 bases identical to TRBD1. The CDR3 length is 15 residues. Germline V lookup: CDR1 SGHRS, CDR2 YFSETQ. Trimming at V came to 4 bases and at J to 7 bases, leaving 9 bases not matched to a gene. CDR3 amino acids: CASSPGSTGGQPQHF. The CDR3 nucleotides read TGCGCCAGCAGCCCGGGCTCGACAGGGGGACAGCCCCAGCATTTT.

The V call is TRBV20-1, the J call TRBJ1-5; D gene ambiguous. V lost 4 bases and J lost 6, with 19 bases in between. CDR3 length: 15 amino acids. CDR1 is DFQATT, CDR2 SNEGSKA, per germline (reference sequence). The CDR3 nucleotides read TGCAGTGCTACAATCAGTACAGCCTCCCGTCAGCCCCAGCATTTT. It specifies CSATISTASRQPQHF.

This clone appeared once. This chain joins TRBV18 and TRBJ2-7; perhaps TRBD1 as D (6 bases). Germline V gene data show CDR1 as KGHSH and CDR2 as LQKENI. There are 14 residues in the CDR3. V shed 1 base and J shed 2 bases, with 9 bases lying between them. The CDR3 loop is CASSPLQGPYEQYF. CDR3 bases: TGTGCCAGCTCACCACTGCAGGGGCCCTACGAGCAGTACTTC.

This clone is termed medium-sized (0.01 to 0.1%). One junction end does not reproduce the germline sequence, and a read error may be involved. V is TRBV6-1 and J is TRBJ1-2, with D maybe TRBD1 (5 bases). Germline CDR1 and CDR2: MNHNS and SASEGT. This CDR3 region has 15 residues. The chain's CDR3 is CASREGTAHNYGYTF. The CDR3 coding sequence is TGTGCCAGCAGAGAAGGGACGGCTCATAACTATGGCTACACCTTC.

V is TRBV5-1 and J is TRBJ1-1, with 9 bases identical to TRBD1. Germline V gene sequence: CDR1 SGHRS, CDR2 YFSETQ. There are 15 residues in the CDR3. Losses at the gene ends were 4 bases for V and 4 bases for J; bases not matched to a gene: 8. CDR3 in amino acids: CASSRATGGSTEAFF. Written as DNA, the CDR3 is TGCGCCAGCAGCAGAGCGACAGGGGGGAGCACTGAAGCTTTCTTT.

The CDR3 loop reads CASSDLDRTWQYF. For the CDR3, the DNA is TGTGCCAGCAGTGACCTGGATAGAACCTGGCAGTATTTT. This sequence joins TRBV2 and TRBJ2-3; D not certain. From germline, CDR1 is SNHLY and CDR2 FYNNEI. V lost 3 bases, J lost 11 bases, and 15 bases lay in between. This CDR3 region has 13 residues.

V gene TRBV6-1 combines with J gene TRBJ2-2; D not certain. The CDR3 has 18 residues. CDR1 and CDR2 (germline): MNHNS, SASEGT. V was cut by 4 bases and J by 10 bases, with 28 bases left in between. CDR3 nucleotide sequence: TGTGCCAGCAGTGCGGGTGGGCCATCTAATGGTCTTGCCGTGGAGCTGTTTTTT. Translated, it gives CASSAGGPSNGLAVELFF.

This clone has a count of ten or more. One base away lies a much larger clone, so this may be a sequencing read error. The chain joins TRBV7-3 to TRBJ2-1; no firm D call. V lost 2 bases and J 4 bases, leaving 3 bases between the germline ends. The germline V gene encodes CDR1 SGHTA and CDR2 FQGTGA. CDR3 length equals 12 residues. CDR3 DNA: TGTGCCAGCAGCTTACAGTACAATGAGCAGTTCTTC. Amino acid sequence: CASSLQYNEQFF.

This clone was picked up many times. The V call is TRBV5-1, the J call TRBJ1-6; 7 bases match TRBD1. The CDR3 extends over 15 amino acids. The germline V gene has CDR1 SGHRS and CDR2 YFSETQ. Unmatched junction bases numbered 8, after V lost 2 bases and J lost 9 bases. CDR3 residues: CASSFQGVEASPLHF. CDR3 in DNA: TGCGCCAGCAGCTTTCAGGGGGTGGAAGCTTCACCCCTCCACTTT.

This clone turned up a few times. At the DNA level, this CDR3 is encoded by other sequences in the same sample as well. V usage is TRBV20-1 and J usage is TRBJ2-7, with 10 bases fitting TRBD2. Trimming removed 5 bases from V and 0 bases from J; junction bases left unmatched: 4. The germline CDR1 and CDR2 sequences are DFQATT and SNEGSKA (reference sequence). CDR3 size: 14 residues. CDR3 sequence (DNA): TGCAGTGCTTCTCGGACTAGCGGCTCCTACGAGCAGTACTTC. Translating it yields CSASRTSGSYEQYF.

CDR3 loop: CAWRRTGRNTEAFF. CDR3 coding DNA: TGTGCCTGGAGGAGGACAGGGAGGAACACTGAAGCTTTCTTT. The V and J genes are TRBV30 and TRBJ1-1; TRBD1 matches at 8 bases. The CDR3 extends over 14 amino acids. The germline V gene has CDR1 GTSNPN and CDR2 SVGIG (reference sequence). Trimming removed 3 bases from V and 1 base from J; junction bases left unmatched: 4.

This clone was found a few times. This could be a read error, since a much larger clone is one nucleotide away. Other DNA sequences within the sample encode an identical CDR3. The J gene is TRBJ1-1, the V gene TRBV6-6; D is perhaps TRBD1 (6 bases). The CDR3 consists of 18 residues. Trimming took off 0 bases at V and 2 bases at J, with 19 bases between the two ends. The germline V gene has CDR1 MNHNY and CDR2 SVGAGI (reference sequence). CDR3: CASSYSRGGRGDNTEAFF. The CDR3 region has the DNA TGTGCCAGCAGTTACTCGAGGGGGGGTCGCGGGGATAACACTGAAGCTTTCTTT.

Ten or more counts support this clone. The chain joins TRBV11-2 to TRBJ1-2; the match to TRBD1 covers 9 bases. The CDR3 spans 12 residues. Germline V lookup: CDR1 SGHAT, CDR2 FQNNGV. V was clipped by 5 bases and J by 11 bases; unmatched bases: 6. CDR3 coding DNA: TGTGCCAGCAGCCCGACAGGGGGACCTTACACCTTC. As protein: CASSPTGGPYTF.

This clone is labeled medium-sized. The chain joins TRBV18 to TRBJ2-7; TRBD1 matches at 9 bases. The CDR3 is 15 amino acids. V shed 0 bases and J 4 bases; nucleotides not matched to a gene: 4. Germline assignment: CDR1 KGHSH and CDR2 LQKENI. CDR3 protein: CASSPPRGQGYEQYF. CDR3 nucleotide sequence: TGTGCCAGCTCACCACCGCGGGGACAGGGATACGAGCAGTACTTC.

In its sample, this clone was seen many times. The rearrangement links TRBV5-1 to TRBJ2-1; possible D gene TRBD2, 6 bases. Germline values: CDR1 SGHRS, CDR2 YFSETQ. V shed 4 bases and J shed 7 bases, with 15 bases lying between them. This CDR3 has 14 residues. The chain's CDR3 is CASSQTPSVNEQFF. In DNA form, the CDR3 reads TGCGCCAGCAGCCAAACCCCTAGCGTAAATGAGCAGTTCTTC.

In its sample, this clone was seen a few times. The chain recombines TRBV27 with TRBJ2-1; 11 nucleotides match TRBD2. Germline lookup yields CDR1 MNHEY and CDR2 SMNVEV (reference sequence). This CDR3 contains 19 residues. V dropped 7 bases and J dropped 0; count of bases not matched to a gene: 14. In DNA form, the CDR3 reads TGTGCCAGCACCGTAACCGGGACTAGCGGCTACAGCTCCTACAATGAGCAGTTCTTC. It specifies CASTVTGTSGYSSYNEQFF.

This clone was counted a single time. The rearrangement uses TRBV3-1 and TRBJ2-7; weak D call: TRBD2 (6 bases). The CDR3 totals 14 residues. Germline lookup yields CDR1 LGHDT and CDR2 YNNKEL (reference sequence). Trimming shortened V by 5 bases and J by 1 base, and 12 bases separated the two germline ends. The CDR3 reads CASSLAGQSYEQYF. The CDR3 coding sequence is TGTGCCAGCAGCTTGGCGGGGCAGTCCTACGAGCAGTACTTC.

This clone has ten or more counts. The chain combines TRBV29-1 with TRBJ2-2; the match to TRBD1 covers 9 bases. J lost 2 bases, V lost 3 bases, and 7 bases had no gene match. From germline, CDR1 is SQVTM and CDR2 ANQGSEA. This CDR3 spans 16 amino acids. This CDR3 reads CSVEGQGTPNTGELFF. The CDR3 nucleotides are TGCAGCGTTGAGGGACAGGGAACCCCAAACACCGGGGAGCTGTTTTTT.

As for this clone: Other nucleotide sequences from this sample produce the same CDR3. The chain combines TRBV14 with TRBJ2-7, with TRBD2 matching over 9 bases. J gave up 7 bases and V 5 bases, and 12 bases lay outside the gene matches. CDR1 and CDR2 (germline): SGHDN, FVKESK. The CDR3 consists of 15 residues. CDR3 bases: TGTGCCAGCAGCGGCGGGGGGGCGTGTAGAGGAGAGCAGTACTTC. Translating gives CASSGGGACRGEQYF.

The chain carries TRBV7-3 and TRBJ1-6; possibly TRBD1 for D (6 bases). V lost 2 bases, J lost 6 bases, and 14 bases lay in between. Germline CDR1 SGHTA, CDR2 FQGTGA. CDR3 length equals 16 residues. The CDR3 spells CASSLGCRGSNSPLHF. CDR3 DNA: TGTGCCAGCAGCTTAGGTTGCAGGGGCAGTAATTCACCCCTCCACTTT.

The chain couples TRBV9 to TRBJ2-1; D possibly corresponds to TRBD1 (5 bases). Germline V gene data show CDR1 as SGDLS and CDR2 as YYNGEE. The CDR3 runs 12 residues. Trimming took 3 bases from V and 9 from J, leaving 10 bases between them. CDR3 region: CASSARGIEQFF. CDR3 DNA sequence: TGTGCCAGCAGCGCAAGGGGTATTGAGCAGTTCTTC.

This clone has at least ten counts. The chain links TRBV19 to TRBJ1-6; 8 nucleotides align to TRBD1. With V trimmed by 1 base and J by 6 bases, 2 bases remained unmatched. There are 15 residues in the CDR3. Germline assignment: CDR1 LNHDA and CDR2 SQIVND (reference sequence). The CDR3 loop is CASSIAGGGNSPLHF. For the CDR3, the DNA is TGTGCCAGTAGTATAGCAGGGGGCGGTAATTCACCCCTCCACTTT.

The rearrangement joins TRBV9 to TRBJ2-2; D is unresolved. The germline V gene has CDR1 SGDLS and CDR2 YYNGEE. This CDR3 comprises 15 residues. V was pared by 5 bases and J by 1 base, with 12 bases between. As DNA, the CDR3 is TGTGCCAGCAGTGCACCCCATGAGAACACCGGGGAGCTGTTTTTT. This translates into CASSAPHENTGELFF.

This clone has ten or more counts. This sequence joins TRBV5-4 and TRBJ2-2; 8 nucleotides agree with TRBD2. CDR3 size: 17 residues. Per germline, CDR1 SGHNT and CDR2 YYREEE (reference sequence). V lost 0 bases and J lost 7; bases outside the gene matches: 11. The CDR3 bases are TGTGCCAGCAGCTTGGGATTGGCGGGGGGCCCAGGCGGGGAGCTGTTTTTT. Amino acids: CASSLGLAGGPGGELFF.